This passage covers 9 T cell receptor beta chains from one sample sequenced in a study of molecular identifiers for immune sequencing clone quantification. One entry per CDR3 protein, called by TCRdb with MiXCR from the PCR reads. The sample lists about 89,000 distinct CDR3 sequences, roughly 19% occurring once. Sequencing used naive CD8+ T cells from blood, with Jurkat cell RNA spiked in. Sample subset: FACS-sorted CD8+CD4-CCR7+CD45RA+ naive T cells. The receptors were gathered from a human donor in good health. Some libraries in this study had Jurkat cell RNA spiked in.

CDR3 sequence reads: CASSIEPPLTGGHGANVLTF. The CDR3 DNA follows: TGTGCCAGTAGTATAGAACCTCCCTTGACAGGGGGCCATGGGGCCAACGTCCTGACTTTC. V usage is TRBV19 and J usage is TRBJ2-6; 10 bases are a match to TRBD1. Germline lookup yields CDR1 LNHDA and CDR2 SQIVND (reference sequence). The CDR3 covers 20 residues. The V gene end was trimmed by 0 bases and the J gene end by 3 bases; junction bases not matched to a gene: 11.

This clonotype was seen repeatedly, ten times or more. The chain links TRBV19 to TRBJ2-7; D is unresolved. The CDR3 has 14 residues. Trimming pared 5 bases from V and 3 bases from J, leaving 14 bases between. Germline CDR1 is LNHDA and CDR2 is SQIVND (reference sequence). CDR3 loop: CASSPGAKDYEQYF. The CDR3 DNA follows: TGTGCCAGTAGTCCCGGAGCGAAGGACTACGAGCAGTACTTC.

This clonotype has a count of ten or more. The rearrangement uses TRBV5-6 and TRBJ2-3; tentative D call: TRBD2 (7 bases). The CDR3 is 17 amino acids. The germline gives CDR1 SGHDT, CDR2 YYEEEE. V gave up 4 bases and J gave up 5 bases, with 23 bases separating them. CDR3 sequence reads: CASSTPLQRGGVDTQYF. CDR3 DNA: TGTGCCAGCAGCACCCCACTTCAAAGGGGGGGGGTAGATACGCAGTATTTT.

The table lists this clonotype with many counts. The chain has TRBV25-1 and TRBJ2-2; the D gene is possibly TRBD2 (5 bases). The CDR3 contains 12 residues. The V end lost 8 bases, the J end lost 6 bases, and 10 bases lay between the germline ends. Germline V lookup: CDR1 MGHDK, CDR2 SYGVNS. The CDR3 reads CASLRVPGELFF. Written as DNA, the CDR3 is TGTGCCAGCCTGAGGGTTCCCGGGGAGCTGTTTTTT.

This clonotype was observed at least ten times. The CDR3 protein is CASSPYTEIYGYTF. The CDR3, as DNA: TGTGCCAGCAGCCCCTATACAGAGATCTATGGCTACACCTTC. The rearrangement links TRBV7-9 to TRBJ1-2; unclear D gene. V lost 5 bases and J 4 bases, leaving 14 bases between the germline ends. The V gene's germline CDR1 is SEHNR and CDR2 FQNEAQ (reference sequence). The CDR3 sequence is 14 residues long. Full variable domain (rest looked up from reference TRBV7-9 and TRBJ1-2): DTGVSQNPRHKITKRGQNVTFRCDPISEHNRLYWYRQTLGQGPEFLTYFQNEAQLEKSRLLSDRFSAERPKGSFSTLEIQRTEQGDSAMYLCASSPYTEIYGYTFGSGTRLTVV.

This clonotype was recorded many times. The gene calls are TRBV5-6 and TRBJ2-1; the D is unclear. The CDR3 covers 16 residues. Germline-derived CDR1 and CDR2 are SGHDT and YYEEEE. V was pared by 0 bases and J by 0 bases, with 10 bases between. The CDR3 sequence is CASSLVPLASYNEQFF. DNA of the CDR3: TGTGCCAGCAGCTTGGTACCATTAGCCTCCTACAATGAGCAGTTCTTC.

The table lists this clonotype with many counts. The chain links TRBV13 to TRBJ1-4, with a possible D match to TRBD1 (5 bases). The germline V gene encodes CDR1 PRHDT and CDR2 FYEKMQ (reference sequence). The V and J ends lost 1 base and 8 bases respectively, with 14 bases between them. This CDR3 is 15 amino acids long. CDR3 nucleotides: TGTGCCAGCAGCTTAGTTGGGGCGCAAGGCGAAAAACTGTTTTTT. It translates to CASSLVGAQGEKLFF.

Here the CDR3 reads CASSSPIAGGLTGELFF. The CDR3 bases are TGCGCCAGCAGCAGCCCCATAGCGGGAGGACTCACCGGGGAGCTGTTTTTT. V usage is TRBV5-1 and J usage is TRBJ2-2; 10 bases fit TRBD2. The CDR3 spans 17 residues. V was pared by 4 bases and J by 4 bases, with 10 bases of the junction left unmatched. Germline V gives CDR1 SGHRS, CDR2 YFSETQ.

This clonotype was seen ten or more times. This chain uses TRBV24-1 with TRBJ2-6, with D possibly matching TRBD1 (5 bases). CDR1 is KGHDR, CDR2 SFDVKD, per germline. This CDR3 comprises 17 residues. V dropped 8 bases and J dropped 2 bases, with 18 bases sitting between them. This CDR3 reads CATTSRQTRPGANVLTF. CDR3 nucleotides: TGTGCCACCACCTCACGACAGACTCGACCTGGGGCCAACGTCCTGACTTTC.